This T cell receptor (beta chain) was sequenced in a study of blood T cells in healthy people across ages. Findings and limits, study-wide: Long-lived donors exceeded aged donors in naive CD4+ cells and diversity.

A note on this clonotype: The antigen is not known.

The CDR3 consists of 13 residues. The germline V gene encodes CDR1 SQVTM and CDR2 ANQGSEA. It was with a sample-barcoded 5' primer and a J-beta primer mix that a second PCR of roughly 7 to 12 cycles was run. From the 5' RACE reads, TCRdb called clonotypes with MiXCR, one entry per CDR3 protein. The sample has some 690,000 distinct CDR3 sequences; around a fifth are singletons. Sequenced material: blood. This chain joins TRBV29-1 and TRBJ2-3; D is ambiguous. The tail of the sequence fits TRBJ1-5 better, so the J call may be wrong. This receptor was obtained from a man in his 70s in good health. The CDR3 here is CSVQAGGPDTQHF. Here the CDR3 DNA reads TGCAGCGTCCAAGCGGGAGGGCCCGATACGCAGCATTTT.